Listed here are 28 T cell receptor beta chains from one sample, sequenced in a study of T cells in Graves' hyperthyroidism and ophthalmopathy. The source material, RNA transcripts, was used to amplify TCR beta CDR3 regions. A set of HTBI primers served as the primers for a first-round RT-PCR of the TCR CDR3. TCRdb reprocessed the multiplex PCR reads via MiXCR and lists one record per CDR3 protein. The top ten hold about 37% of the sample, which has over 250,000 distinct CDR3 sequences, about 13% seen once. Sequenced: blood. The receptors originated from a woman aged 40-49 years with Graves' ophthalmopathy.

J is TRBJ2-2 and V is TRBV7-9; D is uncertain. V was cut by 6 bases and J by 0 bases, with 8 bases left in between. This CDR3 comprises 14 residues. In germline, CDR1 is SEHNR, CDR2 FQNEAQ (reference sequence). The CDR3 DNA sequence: TGTGCCAGCAGTCGTAAATCGAACACCGGGGAGCTGTTTTTT. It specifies CASSRKSNTGELFF. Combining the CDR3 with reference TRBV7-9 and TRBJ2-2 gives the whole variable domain DTGVSQNPRHKITKRGQNVTFRCDPISEHNRLYWYRQTLGQGPEFLTYFQNEAQLEKSRLLSDRFSAERPKGSFSTLEIQRTEQGDSAMYLCASSRKSNTGELFFGEGSRLTVL.

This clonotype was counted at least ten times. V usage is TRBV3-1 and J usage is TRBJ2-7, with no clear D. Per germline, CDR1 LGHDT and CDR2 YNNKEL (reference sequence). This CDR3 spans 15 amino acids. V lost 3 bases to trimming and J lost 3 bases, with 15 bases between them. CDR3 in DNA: TGTGCCAGCAGCCATGGCTGGGCTGGCAACTACGAGCAGTACTTC. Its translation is CASSHGWAGNYEQYF.

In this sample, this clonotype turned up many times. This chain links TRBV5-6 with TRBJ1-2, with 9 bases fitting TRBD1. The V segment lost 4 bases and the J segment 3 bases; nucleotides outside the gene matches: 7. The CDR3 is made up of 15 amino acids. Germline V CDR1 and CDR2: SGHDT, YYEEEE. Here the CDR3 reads CASSPGTGRHYGYTF. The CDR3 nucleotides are TGTGCCAGCAGCCCCGGGACAGGGAGACACTATGGCTACACCTTC.

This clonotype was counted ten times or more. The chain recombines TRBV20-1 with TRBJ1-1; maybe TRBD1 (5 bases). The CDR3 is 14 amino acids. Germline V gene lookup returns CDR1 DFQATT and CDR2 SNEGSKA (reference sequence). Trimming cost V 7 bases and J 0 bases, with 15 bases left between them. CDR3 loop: CSVTTGRVNTEAFF. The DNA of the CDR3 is TGCAGTGTCACAACAGGACGGGTGAACACTGAAGCTTTCTTT.

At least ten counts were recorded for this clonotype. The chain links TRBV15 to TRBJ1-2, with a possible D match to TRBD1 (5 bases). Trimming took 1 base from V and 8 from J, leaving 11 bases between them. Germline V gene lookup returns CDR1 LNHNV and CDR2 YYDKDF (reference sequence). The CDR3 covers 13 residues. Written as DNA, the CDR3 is TGTGCCACCAGCAGAGGAATGGGGGAGGGCTACACCTTC. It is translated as CATSRGMGEGYTF.

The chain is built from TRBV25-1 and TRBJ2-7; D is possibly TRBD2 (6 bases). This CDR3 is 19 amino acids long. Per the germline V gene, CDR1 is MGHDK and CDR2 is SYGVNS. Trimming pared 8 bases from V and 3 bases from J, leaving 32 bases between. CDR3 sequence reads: CASSHPGGTAGQLCYEQYF. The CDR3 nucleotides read TGTGCCAGCTCGCATCCGGGCGGGACGGCAGGTCAACTCTGCTACGAGCAGTACTTC.

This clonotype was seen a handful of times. The CDR3 sequence: CASSFGALLDTGELFF. In DNA form, the CDR3 reads TGTGCCAGCAGCTTCGGAGCGCTTTTAGACACCGGGGAGCTGTTTTTT. The rearrangement links TRBV5-8 to TRBJ2-2; D gene unclear. The CDR3 spans 16 residues. Germline CDR1 and CDR2: SGHTS and YDEGEE. Trimming cost V 2 bases and J 3 bases, with 14 bases left between them.

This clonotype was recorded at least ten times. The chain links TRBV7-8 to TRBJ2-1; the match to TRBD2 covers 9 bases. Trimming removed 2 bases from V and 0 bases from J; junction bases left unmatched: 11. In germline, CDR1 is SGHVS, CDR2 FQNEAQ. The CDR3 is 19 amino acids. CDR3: CASSLRASGESSSYNEQFF. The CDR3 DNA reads TGTGCCAGCAGCTTACGGGCTAGCGGGGAATCGAGCTCCTACAATGAGCAGTTCTTC.

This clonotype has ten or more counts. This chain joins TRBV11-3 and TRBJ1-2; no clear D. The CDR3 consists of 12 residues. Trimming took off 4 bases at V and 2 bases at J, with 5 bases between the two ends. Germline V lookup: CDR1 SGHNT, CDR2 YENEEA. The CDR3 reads CASSYRNYGYTF. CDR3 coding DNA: TGTGCCAGCAGCTACCGCAACTATGGCTACACCTTC.

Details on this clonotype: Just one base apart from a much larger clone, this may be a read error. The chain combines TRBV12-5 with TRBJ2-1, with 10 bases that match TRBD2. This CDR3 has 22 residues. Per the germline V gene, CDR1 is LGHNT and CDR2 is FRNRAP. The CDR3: CASSLVTLGVAGGRSSYNEQFF. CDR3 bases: TGTGCTAGTAGTTTGGTAACTTTGGGGGTAGCGGGGGGCCGTAGCTCCTACAATGAGCAGTTCTTC.

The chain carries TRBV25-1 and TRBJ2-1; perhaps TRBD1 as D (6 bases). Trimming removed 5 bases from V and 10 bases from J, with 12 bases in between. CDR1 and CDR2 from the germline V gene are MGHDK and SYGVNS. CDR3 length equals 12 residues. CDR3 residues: CASSSQRGEQFF. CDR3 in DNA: TGTGCCAGCAGTAGTCAGAGGGGGGAGCAGTTCTTC.

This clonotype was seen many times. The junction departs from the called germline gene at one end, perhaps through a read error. CDR3 region: CSVVGTSRDTQYF. The CDR3 region has the DNA TGCAGCGTTGTCGGGACTAGCAGAGATACGCAGTATTTT. This chain uses TRBV29-1 with TRBJ2-3, with TRBD2 identical over 9 bases. This CDR3 has 13 residues. CDR1 and CDR2 (germline): SQVTM, ANQGSEA.

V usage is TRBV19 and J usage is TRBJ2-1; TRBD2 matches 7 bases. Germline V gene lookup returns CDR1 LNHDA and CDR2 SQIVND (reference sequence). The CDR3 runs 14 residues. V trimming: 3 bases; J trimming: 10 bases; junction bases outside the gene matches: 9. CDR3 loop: CASSIDAGVQEQFF. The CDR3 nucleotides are TGTGCCAGTAGTATCGACGCGGGGGTTCAAGAGCAGTTCTTC.

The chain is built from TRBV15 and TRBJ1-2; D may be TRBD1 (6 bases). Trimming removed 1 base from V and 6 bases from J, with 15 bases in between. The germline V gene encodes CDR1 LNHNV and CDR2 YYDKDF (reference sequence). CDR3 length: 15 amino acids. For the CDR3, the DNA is TGTGCCACCAGCAGAGTAGGAGACAGGAGAGATGGCTACACCTTC. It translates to CATSRVGDRRDGYTF. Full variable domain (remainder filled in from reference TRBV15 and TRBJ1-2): DAMVIQNPRYQVTQFGKPVTLSCSQTLNHNVMYWYQQKSSQAPKLLFHYYDKDFNNEADTPDNFQSRRPNTSFCFLDIRSPGLGDTAMYLCATSRVGDRRDGYTFGSGTRLTVV.

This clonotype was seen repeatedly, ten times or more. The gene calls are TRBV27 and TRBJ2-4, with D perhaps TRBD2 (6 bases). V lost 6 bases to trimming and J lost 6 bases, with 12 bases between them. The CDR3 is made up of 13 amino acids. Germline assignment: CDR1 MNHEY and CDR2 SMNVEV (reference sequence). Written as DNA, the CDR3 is TGTGCCAGCAGCCCCTTGGGAGGAAACATTCAGTACTTC. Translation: CASSPLGGNIQYF.

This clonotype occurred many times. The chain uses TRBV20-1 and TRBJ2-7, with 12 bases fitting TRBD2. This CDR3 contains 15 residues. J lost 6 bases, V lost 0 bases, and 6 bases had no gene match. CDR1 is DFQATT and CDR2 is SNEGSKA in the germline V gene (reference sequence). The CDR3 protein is CSARDRLAGVREQYF. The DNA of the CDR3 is TGCAGTGCTAGAGATCGACTAGCGGGAGTTCGCGAGCAGTACTTC.

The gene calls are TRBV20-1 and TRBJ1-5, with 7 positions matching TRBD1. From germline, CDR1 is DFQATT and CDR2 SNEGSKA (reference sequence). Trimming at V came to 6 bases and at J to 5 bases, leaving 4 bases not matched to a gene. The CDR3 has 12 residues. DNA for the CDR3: TGCAGTGCGGCAGGGGGGGATCAGCCCCAGCATTTT. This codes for CSAAGGDQPQHF.

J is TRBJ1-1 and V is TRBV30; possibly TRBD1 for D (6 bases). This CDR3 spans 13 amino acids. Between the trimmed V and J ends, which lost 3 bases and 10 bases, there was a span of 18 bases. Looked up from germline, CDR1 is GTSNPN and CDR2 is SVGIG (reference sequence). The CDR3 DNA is TGTGCCTGGAGCGCCGGCAACCCCAGGGGAGCTTTCTTT. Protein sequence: CAWSAGNPRGAFF.

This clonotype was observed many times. Here the CDR3 DNA reads TGTGCCTGGAAACTTGGGGGAATGGGGTCTGAAGCTTTCTTT. Encoded protein: CAWKLGGMGSEAFF. V and J are TRBV30 and TRBJ1-1; D possibly corresponds to TRBD1 (5 bases). The CDR3 is 14 amino acids. With 4 bases removed from V and 6 bases from J, the gap between germline ends came to 18 bases. In germline, CDR1 is GTSNPN, CDR2 SVGIG (reference sequence).

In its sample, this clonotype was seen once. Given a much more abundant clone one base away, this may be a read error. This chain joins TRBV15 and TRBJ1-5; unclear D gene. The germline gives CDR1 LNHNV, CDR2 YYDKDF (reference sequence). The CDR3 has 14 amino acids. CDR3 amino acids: CTTSRDPGRQPQHF. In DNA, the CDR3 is TGTACCACCAGCAGAGATCCGGGTCGACAGCCCCAGCATTTT.

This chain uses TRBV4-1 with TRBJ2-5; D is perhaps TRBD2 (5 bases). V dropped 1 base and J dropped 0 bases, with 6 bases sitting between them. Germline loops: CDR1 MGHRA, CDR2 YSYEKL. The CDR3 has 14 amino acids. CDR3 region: CASSQVRDQETQYF. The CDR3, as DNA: TGCGCCAGCAGCCAAGTGAGGGACCAAGAGACCCAGTACTTC.

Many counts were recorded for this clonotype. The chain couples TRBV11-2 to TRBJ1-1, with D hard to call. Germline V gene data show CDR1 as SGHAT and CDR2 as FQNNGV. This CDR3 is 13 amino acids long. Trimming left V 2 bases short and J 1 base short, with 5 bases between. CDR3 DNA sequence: TGTGCCAGCAGCTTACTCCGGAACACTGAAGCTTTCTTT. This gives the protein CASSLLRNTEAFF. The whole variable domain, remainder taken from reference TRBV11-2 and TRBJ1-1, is EAGVAQSPRYKIIEKRQSVAFWCNPISGHATLYWYQQILGQGPKLLIQFQNNGVVDDSQLPKDRFSAERLKGVDSTLKIQPAKLEDSAVYLCASSLLRNTEAFFGQGTRLTVV.

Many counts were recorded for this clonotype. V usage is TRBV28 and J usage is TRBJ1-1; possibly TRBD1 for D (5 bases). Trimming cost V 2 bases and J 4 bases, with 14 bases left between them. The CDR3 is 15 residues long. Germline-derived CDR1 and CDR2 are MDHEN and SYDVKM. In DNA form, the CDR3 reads TGTGCCAGCAGTTTAAGGTGGGGCCTGGGCACTGAAGCTTTCTTT. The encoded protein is CASSLRWGLGTEAFF.

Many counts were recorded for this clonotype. CDR3 loop: CASSYMGLEAFF. The CDR3 DNA is TGTGCCAGCAGTTACATGGGTCTTGAAGCTTTCTTT. V is TRBV6-6 and J is TRBJ1-1; unclear D gene. Looked up from germline, CDR1 is MNHNY and CDR2 is SVGAGI (reference sequence). CDR3 length: 12 amino acids. With 2 bases removed from V and 7 bases from J, the gap between germline ends came to 8 bases.

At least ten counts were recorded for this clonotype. CDR3 DNA: TGTGCCAGCAGGGTTGCCGGGACAGGGCGAACTGGAAACACCATATATTTT. Protein: CASRVAGTGRTGNTIYF. The J gene is TRBJ1-3, the V gene TRBV2; 9 positions agree with TRBD1. The ends lost 6 bases at V and 2 bases at J; junction bases unmatched: 11. Germline V gives CDR1 SNHLY, CDR2 FYNNEI. The CDR3 spans 17 residues. The whole variable domain, filled in from reference TRBV2 and TRBJ1-3, reads EPEVTQTPSHQVTQMGQEVILRCVPISNHLYFYWYRQILGQKVEFLVSFYNNEISEKSEIFDDQFSVERPDGSNFTLKIRSTKLEDSAMYFCASRVAGTGRTGNTIYFGEGSWLTVV.

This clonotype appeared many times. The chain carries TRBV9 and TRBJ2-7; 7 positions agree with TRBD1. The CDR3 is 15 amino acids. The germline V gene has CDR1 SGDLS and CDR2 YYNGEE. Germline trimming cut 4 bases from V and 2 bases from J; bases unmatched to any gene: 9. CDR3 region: CASSPMPGQTYEQYF. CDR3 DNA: TGTGCCAGCAGCCCAATGCCGGGACAGACCTACGAGCAGTACTTC.

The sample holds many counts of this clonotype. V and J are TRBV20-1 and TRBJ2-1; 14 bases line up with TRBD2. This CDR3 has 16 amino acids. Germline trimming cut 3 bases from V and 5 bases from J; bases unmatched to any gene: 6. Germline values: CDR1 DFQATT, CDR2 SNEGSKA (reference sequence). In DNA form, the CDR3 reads TGCAGTGCTAGGGCCTCGACTAGCGGGAGGGACAATGAGCAGTTCTTC. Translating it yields CSARASTSGRDNEQFF.

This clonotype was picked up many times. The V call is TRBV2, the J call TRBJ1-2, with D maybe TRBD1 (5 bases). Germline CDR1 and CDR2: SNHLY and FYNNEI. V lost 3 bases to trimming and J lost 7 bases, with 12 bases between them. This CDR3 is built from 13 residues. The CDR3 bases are TGTGCCAGCAGTGACTGGGGGGAAGGTGGCTACACCTTC. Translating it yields CASSDWGEGGYTF.